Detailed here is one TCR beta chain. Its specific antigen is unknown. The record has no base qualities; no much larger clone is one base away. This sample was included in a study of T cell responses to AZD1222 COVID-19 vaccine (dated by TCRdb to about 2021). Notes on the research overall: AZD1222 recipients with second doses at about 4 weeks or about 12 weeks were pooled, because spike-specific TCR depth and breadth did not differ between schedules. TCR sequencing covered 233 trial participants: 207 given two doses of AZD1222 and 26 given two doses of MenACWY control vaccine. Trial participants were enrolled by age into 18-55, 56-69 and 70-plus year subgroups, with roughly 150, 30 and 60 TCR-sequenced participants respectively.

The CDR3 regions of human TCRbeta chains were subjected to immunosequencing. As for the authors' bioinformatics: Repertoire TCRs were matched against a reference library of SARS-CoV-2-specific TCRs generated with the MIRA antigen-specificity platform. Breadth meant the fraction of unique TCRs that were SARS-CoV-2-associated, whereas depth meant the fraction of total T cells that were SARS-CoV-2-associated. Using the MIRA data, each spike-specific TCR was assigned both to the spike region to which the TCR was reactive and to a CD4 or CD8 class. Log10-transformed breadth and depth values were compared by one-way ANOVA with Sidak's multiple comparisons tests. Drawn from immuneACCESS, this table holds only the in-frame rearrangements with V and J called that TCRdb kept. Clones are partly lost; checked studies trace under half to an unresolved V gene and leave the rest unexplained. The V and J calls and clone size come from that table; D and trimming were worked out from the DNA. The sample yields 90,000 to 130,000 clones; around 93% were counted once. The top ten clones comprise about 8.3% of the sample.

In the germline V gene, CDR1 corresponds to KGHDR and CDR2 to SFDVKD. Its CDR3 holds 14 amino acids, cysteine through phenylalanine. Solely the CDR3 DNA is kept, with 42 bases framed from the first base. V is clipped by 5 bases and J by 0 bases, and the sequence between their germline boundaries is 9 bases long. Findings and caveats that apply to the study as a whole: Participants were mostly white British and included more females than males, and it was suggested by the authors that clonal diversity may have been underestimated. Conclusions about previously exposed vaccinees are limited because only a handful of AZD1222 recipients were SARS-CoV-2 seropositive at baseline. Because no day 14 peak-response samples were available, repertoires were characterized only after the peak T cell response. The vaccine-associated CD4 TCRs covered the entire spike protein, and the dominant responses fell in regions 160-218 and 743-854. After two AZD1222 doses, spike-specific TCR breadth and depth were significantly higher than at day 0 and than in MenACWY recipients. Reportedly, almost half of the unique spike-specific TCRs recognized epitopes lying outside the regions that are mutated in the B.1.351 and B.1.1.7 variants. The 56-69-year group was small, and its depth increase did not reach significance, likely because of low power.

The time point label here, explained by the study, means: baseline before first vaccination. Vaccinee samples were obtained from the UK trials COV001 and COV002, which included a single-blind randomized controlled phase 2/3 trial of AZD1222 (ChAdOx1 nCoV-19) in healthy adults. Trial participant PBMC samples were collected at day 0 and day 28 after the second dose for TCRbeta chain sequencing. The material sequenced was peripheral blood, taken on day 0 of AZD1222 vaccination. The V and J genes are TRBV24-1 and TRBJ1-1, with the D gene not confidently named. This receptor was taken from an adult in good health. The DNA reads TGTGCCACCAGTGGAGGGCGGATGAACACTGAAGCTTTCTTT. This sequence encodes CATSGGRMNTEAFF.